These 31 T cell receptor beta chains share one sample of origin, sequenced in a study of blood T cell repertoires in COVID-19. Libraries were prepared by immunoSEQ multiplex PCR; TCRdb keeps only in-frame clonotypes and omits some of them. Among about 37,000 clones listed, around 87% were seen once. Sequencing was performed on peripheral blood. These TCRs come from a man between 65 and 80 years old with acute or convalescent COVID-19.

This chain uses TRBV18 with TRBJ2-1; D remains ambiguous. The CDR3 loop spans 11 amino acids. The germline CDR1 and CDR2 sequences are KGHSH and LQKENI. Trimming stripped 3 bases from V and 10 bases from J, with 7 bases between. For the CDR3, the DNA is TGTGCCAGCTCACCTGACTGGGAGCAGTTCTTC. It specifies CASSPDWEQFF.

The chain couples TRBV6-5 to TRBJ1-1; 9 bases align to TRBD1. Trimming at V came to 0 bases and at J to 5 bases, leaving 4 bases not matched to a gene. The germline gives CDR1 MNHEY, CDR2 SVGAGI. The CDR3 consists of 15 residues. The chain's CDR3 is CASSYSNRGLTEAFF. The CDR3 DNA reads as TGTGCCAGCAGTTACTCGAACAGGGGGCTGACTGAAGCTTTCTTT.

CDR3 in DNA: TGTGCCAGCAGCCCCGGGACAGCAACCTACAATGAGCAGTTCTTC. Amino acids: CASSPGTATYNEQFF. The chain is built from TRBV5-4 and TRBJ2-1; 7 bases are shared with TRBD1. Trimming took 4 bases from V and 2 from J; bases not matched to a gene: 6. Germline CDR1 and CDR2: SGHNT and YYREEE (reference sequence). The CDR3 length is 15 residues.

The chain recombines TRBV5-4 with TRBJ1-5; perhaps TRBD1 as D (6 bases). The CDR3 totals 14 residues. Trimming took off 4 bases at V and 5 bases at J, with 13 bases between the two ends. Germline V gene data show CDR1 as SGHNT and CDR2 as YYREEE (reference sequence). The CDR3 region has the DNA TGTGCCAGCAGCATAGGGGGGGCCGATCAGCCCCAGCATTTT. Translated: CASSIGGADQPQHF.

This chain uses TRBV12-3 or TRBV12-4 with TRBJ2-1, with unresolved D. The length of the CDR3 is 13 residues. V lost 3 bases, J lost 8 bases, and 11 bases lay in between. CDR3 coding DNA: TGTGCCAGCAGTTTTTCTAGTGGCGATGAGCAGTTCTTC. Its protein is CASSFSSGDEQFF.

This clone showed up just once. The V call is TRBV4-2, the J call TRBJ1-1, with TRBD1 as a possible D gene (6 bases). In germline, CDR1 is LGHNA, CDR2 YNFKEQ. This CDR3 has 14 residues. V dropped 4 bases and J dropped 4 bases, with 13 bases sitting between them. In DNA, the CDR3 is TGTGCCAGCAGCCGAAACAGGGTTGGCACTGAAGCTTTCTTT. Translation gives CASSRNRVGTEAFF.

The genes are TRBV19 and TRBJ2-2; 11 nucleotides match TRBD2. CDR3 length equals 15 residues. After removal of 6 bases from V and 5 bases from J, the junction contained 5 bases not matched to a gene. Germline CDR1 and CDR2: LNHDA and SQIVND (reference sequence). The CDR3 nucleotides read TGTGCCAGTAGCCTACTAGCGGGAGAGACCGGGGAGCTGTTTTTT. Translation: CASSLLAGETGELFF.

The rearrangement links TRBV2 to TRBJ2-3; D uncertain. Germline CDR1 and CDR2: SNHLY and FYNNEI. Trimming left V 5 bases short and J 5 bases short, with 14 bases between. CDR3 length: 14 residues. CDR3 sequence reads: CASSRLVPEDTQYF. The CDR3 DNA follows: TGTGCCAGCAGTCGACTCGTCCCCGAAGATACGCAGTATTTT. The variable domain in full, with the rest retrieved from reference TRBV2 and TRBJ2-3, is EPEVTQTPSHQVTQMGQEVILRCVPISNHLYFYWYRQILGQKVEFLVSFYNNEISEKSEIFDDQFSVERPDGSNFTLKIRSTKLEDSAMYFCASSRLVPEDTQYFGPGTRLTVL.

A few counts support this clone. This chain links TRBV6-5 with TRBJ1-4; 8 bases are a match to TRBD1. Germline lookup yields CDR1 MNHEY and CDR2 SVGAGI. Trimming cost V 0 bases and J 8 bases; bases outside gene matches: 2. CDR3 length equals 14 residues. Written as DNA, the CDR3 is TGTGCCAGCAGTTACTCCGACAGGGGAGAAAAACTGTTTTTT. It yields the protein CASSYSDRGEKLFF.

The chain has TRBV18 and TRBJ1-6, with TRBD1 identical over 8 bases. The germline CDR1 and CDR2 sequences are KGHSH and LQKENI. With 3 bases clipped from V and 9 bases from J, the junction kept 10 bases outside the gene matches. The CDR3 loop spans 16 amino acids. The CDR3 loop reads CASSPLDRGGVSPLHF. In DNA form, the CDR3 reads TGTGCCAGCTCACCGCTAGACAGGGGAGGCGTTTCACCCCTCCACTTT.

This CDR3 reads CASSLEPRAGNTIYF. For the CDR3, the DNA is TGTGCCAGCAGCTTAGAACCCAGGGCTGGAAACACCATATATTTT. The rearrangement links TRBV7-2 to TRBJ1-3; D perhaps matches TRBD1 (5 bases). Germline V CDR1 and CDR2: SGHTA, FQGNSA. V was cut by 1 base and J by 2 bases, with 9 bases left in between. The CDR3 sequence is 15 residues long.

This clone was counted a few times. The V gene is TRBV7-2, the J gene TRBJ1-5, with D unclear. The CDR3 length is 14 residues. Deletions cut 3 bases from V and 0 bases from J, with 6 bases between. Germline V gene lookup returns CDR1 SGHTA and CDR2 FQGNSA. The CDR3 DNA sequence: TGTGCCAGCAGCTTCGGTTATAGCAATCAGCCCCAGCATTTT. Its protein is CASSFGYSNQPQHF.

This chain joins TRBV7-2 and TRBJ1-6; possibly TRBD1 for D (5 bases). V was pared by 5 bases and J by 10 bases, with 15 bases between. Per germline, CDR1 SGHTA and CDR2 FQGNSA. CDR3 length: 14 amino acids. This CDR3 reads CASSPDSNSSPLHF. Here the CDR3 DNA reads TGTGCCAGCAGCCCAGACAGCAACTCATCACCCCTCCACTTT.

The V call is TRBV18, the J call TRBJ1-1; tentative D call: TRBD1 (5 bases). This CDR3 is 14 amino acids long. V was cut by 2 bases and J by 3 bases, with 10 bases left in between. Germline V gene lookup returns CDR1 KGHSH and CDR2 LQKENI. The CDR3 bases are TGTGCCAGCTCACCAGCGGGGGGGGACACTGAAGCTTTCTTT. This gives the protein CASSPAGGDTEAFF.

The gene calls are TRBV6-4 and TRBJ2-1; 13 bases match TRBD2. The CDR3 runs 16 residues. Germline CDR1 MRHNA, CDR2 SNTAGT. V lost 4 bases to trimming and J lost 9 bases; unmatched junction nucleotides: 9. CDR3 protein: CASSADPGTSGVEQFF. The CDR3 nucleotides read TGTGCCAGCAGTGCCGACCCCGGGACTAGCGGGGTTGAGCAGTTCTTC.

A single count supports this clone. The V and J genes are TRBV5-1 and TRBJ1-4; TRBD1 matches at 8 bases. Germline V gene lookup returns CDR1 SGHRS and CDR2 YFSETQ. The CDR3 length is 13 residues. Trimming removed 4 bases from V and 7 bases from J; junction bases left unmatched: 3. The CDR3 DNA reads as TGCGCCAGCAGCGGAGACAGGGGTGAAAAACTGTTTTTT. Translated: CASSGDRGEKLFF.

V is TRBV2 and J is TRBJ2-7; D might be TRBD1 (5 bases). V was cut by 4 bases and J by 5 bases, with 12 bases left in between. Germline V gives CDR1 SNHLY, CDR2 FYNNEI. This CDR3 has 13 amino acids. The CDR3 reads CASSVLQGHEQYF. The CDR3 DNA follows: TGTGCCAGCAGTGTATTGCAGGGCCACGAGCAGTACTTC.

This chain joins TRBV5-1 and TRBJ1-3; D gene ambiguous. The CDR3 spans 16 residues. Trimming pared 0 bases from V and 0 bases from J, leaving 10 bases between. From germline, CDR1 is SGHRS and CDR2 YFSETQ. CDR3 DNA sequence: TGCGCCAGCAGCTTGGCCGGAGGATACTCTGGAAACACCATATATTTT. Protein: CASSLAGGYSGNTIYF. Based on the CDR3 plus reference TRBV5-1 and TRBJ1-3, the full variable domain is KAGVTQTPRYLIKTRGQQVTLSCSPISGHRSVSWYQQTPGQGLQFLFEYFSETQRNKGNFPGRFSGRQFSNSRSEMNVSTLELGDSALYLCASSLAGGYSGNTIYFGEGSWLTVV.

This clone was detected a few times. V and J are TRBV27 and TRBJ2-7, with a tentative D call TRBD2 (7 bases). Trimming cost V 0 bases and J 1 base, with 19 bases left between them. The CDR3 is 18 residues long. The germline V gene has CDR1 MNHEY and CDR2 SMNVEV (reference sequence). This CDR3 is CASSLSGGFGGPSYEQYF. CDR3 DNA sequence: TGTGCCAGCAGTTTATCCGGGGGTTTCGGGGGGCCTTCCTACGAGCAGTACTTC.

This clone is medium-sized. The rearrangement joins TRBV5-6 to TRBJ2-7; TRBD2 is a possible D gene (5 bases). Germline-derived CDR1 and CDR2 are SGHDT and YYEEEE. This CDR3 contains 13 residues. V was pared by 1 base and J by 5 bases, with 10 bases between. The CDR3 is CASSLPSGDEQYF. In DNA form, the CDR3 reads TGTGCCAGCAGCTTGCCCAGCGGCGACGAGCAGTACTTC. Full variable domain (outside the CDR3, taken from reference TRBV5-6 and TRBJ2-7): DAGVTQSPTHLIKTRGQQVTLRCSPKSGHDTVSWYQQALGQGPQFIFQYYEEEERQRGNFPDRFSGHQFPNYSSELNVNALLLGDSALYLCASSLPSGDEQYFGPGTRLTVT.

This clone was detected once. The chain joins TRBV25-1 to TRBJ2-7, with TRBD1 matching 7 bases. V lost 8 bases and J lost 0; bases outside the gene matches: 4. Germline V gene lookup returns CDR1 MGHDK and CDR2 SYGVNS. This CDR3 contains 13 residues. The CDR3 nucleotides are TGTGCCAGCGTGGACAGGAGCTCCTACGAGCAGTACTTC. As protein: CASVDRSSYEQYF.

V and J are TRBV27 and TRBJ2-5, with 9 bases fitting TRBD2. CDR3 size: 17 residues. V lost 5 bases and J lost 5; bases outside the gene matches: 15. Germline V gene sequence: CDR1 MNHEY, CDR2 SMNVEV (reference sequence). In DNA form, the CDR3 reads TGTGCCAGCAGTCCCCCCTCCGGCGGGAGGGCCGGTGAGACCCAGTACTTC. It is translated as CASSPPSGGRAGETQYF.

The V and J genes are TRBV5-1 and TRBJ2-3; 7 nucleotides line up with TRBD1. V dropped 4 bases and J dropped 5; count of bases not matched to a gene: 13. The germline V gene has CDR1 SGHRS and CDR2 YFSETQ. This CDR3 contains 16 residues. The CDR3 bases are TGCGCCAGCAGCCAAGATAGGACCCCAGGGGGAGATACGCAGTATTTT. Its protein is CASSQDRTPGGDTQYF. The variable domain in full, completed from reference TRBV5-1 and TRBJ2-3, reads KAGVTQTPRYLIKTRGQQVTLSCSPISGHRSVSWYQQTPGQGLQFLFEYFSETQRNKGNFPGRFSGRQFSNSRSEMNVSTLELGDSALYLCASSQDRTPGGDTQYFGPGTRLTVL.

This chain uses TRBV18 with TRBJ1-1; D gene unclear. The V gene lost 4 bases and the J gene lost 3 bases, with 6 bases spanning the gap. The CDR3 extends over 12 amino acids. The germline V gene encodes CDR1 KGHSH and CDR2 LQKENI. The CDR3 loop reads CASSLRDTEAFF. The CDR3, as DNA: TGTGCCAGCTCACTGAGGGACACTGAAGCTTTCTTT. The full variable domain, in which reference TRBV18 and TRBJ1-1 provide the parts outside the CDR3, is NAGVMQNPRHLVRRRGQEARLRCSPMKGHSHVYWYRQLPEEGLKFMVYLQKENIIDESGMPKERFSAEFPKEGPSILRIQQVVRGDSAAYFCASSLRDTEAFFGQGTRLTVV.

This rearrangement joins TRBV5-4 to TRBJ2-1; TRBD2 matches at 12 bases. CDR1 is SGHNT and CDR2 is YYREEE in the germline V gene (reference sequence). The V and J ends lost 4 bases and 0 bases, in that order; junction bases with no gene match: 5. The CDR3 is made up of 17 amino acids. Here the CDR3 DNA reads TGTGCCAGCAGCCCTAGCGGGGGGGTTAGCTCCTACAATGAGCAGTTCTTC. It codes for CASSPSGGVSSYNEQFF.

V is TRBV7-9 and J is TRBJ1-1, with TRBD1 as a possible D gene (5 bases). With 4 bases removed from V and 3 bases from J, the gap between germline ends came to 21 bases. CDR1 is SEHNR and CDR2 is FQNEAQ in the germline V gene (reference sequence). The CDR3 covers 17 residues. CDR3 sequence (DNA): TGTGCCAGCAGCTATACTATCCCCCGGGGGGGGGACACTGAAGCTTTCTTT. Protein: CASSYTIPRGGDTEAFF.

This chain joins TRBV2 and TRBJ2-1; a weak D match, TRBD1 (5 bases). Germline loops: CDR1 SNHLY, CDR2 FYNNEI. Between the trimmed V and J ends, which lost 5 bases and 0 bases, there was a span of 11 bases. The CDR3 totals 15 residues. The CDR3 protein is CASSLQVYSYNEQFF. In DNA form, the CDR3 reads TGTGCCAGCAGTTTACAGGTGTACTCCTACAATGAGCAGTTCTTC.

V gene TRBV15 combines with J gene TRBJ1-2; the match to TRBD1 covers 7 bases. Germline V gene data show CDR1 as LNHNV and CDR2 as YYDKDF (reference sequence). V gave up 3 bases and J gave up 2 bases; unmatched junction bases: 3. The CDR3 contains 14 residues. This chain's CDR3 is CATSRQQGNYGYTF. CDR3 coding DNA: TGTGCCACCAGCAGGCAACAGGGGAACTATGGCTACACCTTC.

The V call is TRBV7-9, the J call TRBJ1-1, with D hard to call. The CDR3 contains 11 residues. Per the germline V gene, CDR1 is SEHNR and CDR2 is FQNEAQ (reference sequence). V was pared by 5 bases and J by 5 bases, with 6 bases between. The DNA of the CDR3 is TGTGCCAGCAGCCCGGGGACTGAAGCTTTCTTT. Amino acids: CASSPGTEAFF. Full variable domain (outside the CDR3, taken from reference TRBV7-9 and TRBJ1-1): DTGVSQNPRHKITKRGQNVTFRCDPISEHNRLYWYRQTLGQGPEFLTYFQNEAQLEKSRLLSDRFSAERPKGSFSTLEIQRTEQGDSAMYLCASSPGTEAFFGQGTRLTVV.

This rearrangement joins TRBV6-5 to TRBJ1-6; no clear D gene. CDR3 length equals 13 residues. V dropped 11 bases and J dropped 11 bases, with 19 bases sitting between them. Germline V gene lookup returns CDR1 MNHEY and CDR2 SVGAGI. CDR3 loop: CAAQQIGDPPLHF. CDR3 sequence (DNA): TGTGCCGCCCAGCAGATCGGGGATCCACCCCTCCACTTT.

This chain links TRBV12-3 or TRBV12-4 with TRBJ1-1; no reliable D call. The CDR3 totals 11 residues. Trimming removed 3 bases from V and 10 bases from J, with 9 bases in between. CDR3 sequence (DNA): TGTGCCAGCAGTTTGAGGGAGGTAGCTTTCTTT. It encodes CASSLREVAFF.